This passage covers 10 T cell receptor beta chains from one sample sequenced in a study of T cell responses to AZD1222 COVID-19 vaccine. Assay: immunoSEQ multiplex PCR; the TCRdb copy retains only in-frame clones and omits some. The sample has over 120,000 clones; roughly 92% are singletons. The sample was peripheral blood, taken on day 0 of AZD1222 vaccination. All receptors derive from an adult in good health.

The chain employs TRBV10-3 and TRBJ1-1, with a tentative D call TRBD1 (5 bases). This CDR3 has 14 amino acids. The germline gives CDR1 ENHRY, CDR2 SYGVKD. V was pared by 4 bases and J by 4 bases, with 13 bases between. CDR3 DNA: TGTGCCATCAGTGGAGGGGAAGAAGGCACTGAAGCTTTCTTT. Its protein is CAISGGEEGTEAFF.

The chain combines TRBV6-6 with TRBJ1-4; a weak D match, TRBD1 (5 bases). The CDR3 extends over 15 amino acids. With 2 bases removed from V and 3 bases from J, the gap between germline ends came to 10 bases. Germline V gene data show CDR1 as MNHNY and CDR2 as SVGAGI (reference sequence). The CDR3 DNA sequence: TGTGCCAGCAGTTACGGGGGGGTCGCTAATGAAAAACTGTTTTTT. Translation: CASSYGGVANEKLFF.

The CDR3 loop reads CASSLDSVLQETQYF. The CDR3 DNA reads as TGCGCCAGCAGCTTGGATTCCGTTCTTCAAGAGACCCAGTACTTC. This sequence joins TRBV5-1 and TRBJ2-5, with D hard to call. This CDR3 is built from 15 residues. Trimming shortened V by 0 bases and J by 2 bases, and 11 bases separated the two germline ends. Germline CDR1 reads SGHRS; CDR2 reads YFSETQ.

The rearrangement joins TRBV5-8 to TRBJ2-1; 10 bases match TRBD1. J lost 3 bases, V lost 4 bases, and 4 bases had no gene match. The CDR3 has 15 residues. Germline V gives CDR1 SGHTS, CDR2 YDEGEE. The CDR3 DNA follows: TGTGCCAGCAGCGACCGGGACAGGGGCTACAATGAGCAGTTCTTC. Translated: CASSDRDRGYNEQFF.

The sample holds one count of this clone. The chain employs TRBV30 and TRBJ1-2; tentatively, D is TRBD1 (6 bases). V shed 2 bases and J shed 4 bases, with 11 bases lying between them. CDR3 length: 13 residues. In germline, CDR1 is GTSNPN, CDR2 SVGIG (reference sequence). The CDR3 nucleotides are TGTGCCTGGAGTCGAGACAGGCCCTATGGCTACACCTTC. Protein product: CAWSRDRPYGYTF.

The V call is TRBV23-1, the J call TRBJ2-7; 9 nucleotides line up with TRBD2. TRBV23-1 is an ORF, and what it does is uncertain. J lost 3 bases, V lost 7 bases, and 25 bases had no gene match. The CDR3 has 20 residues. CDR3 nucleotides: TGCGCCAGCACGTGGCTCTCCGTCAGAGAAAAAAAAGCGGGAGGCTACGAGCAGTACTTC. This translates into CASTWLSVREKKAGGYEQYF.

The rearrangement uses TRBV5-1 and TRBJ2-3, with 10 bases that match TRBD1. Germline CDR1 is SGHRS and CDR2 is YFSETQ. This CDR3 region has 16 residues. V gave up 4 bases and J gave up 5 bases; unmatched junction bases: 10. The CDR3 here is CASSLETTGGIDTQYF. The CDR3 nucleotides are TGCGCCAGCAGCCTAGAGACGACAGGGGGCATAGATACGCAGTATTTT.

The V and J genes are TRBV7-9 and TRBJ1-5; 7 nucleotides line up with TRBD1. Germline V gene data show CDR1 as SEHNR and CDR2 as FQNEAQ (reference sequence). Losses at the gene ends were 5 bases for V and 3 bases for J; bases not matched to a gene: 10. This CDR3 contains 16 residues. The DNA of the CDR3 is TGTGCCAGCAGCCCAGGGGGGGACACCTTCAATCAGCCCCAGCATTTT. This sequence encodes CASSPGGDTFNQPQHF.

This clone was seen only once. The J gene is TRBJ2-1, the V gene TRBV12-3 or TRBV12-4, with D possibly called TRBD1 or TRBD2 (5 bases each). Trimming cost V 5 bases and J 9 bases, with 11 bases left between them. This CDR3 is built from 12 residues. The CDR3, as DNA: TGTGCCAGCAGTGGACCGGGACGTGAGCAGTTCTTC. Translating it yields CASSGPGREQFF.

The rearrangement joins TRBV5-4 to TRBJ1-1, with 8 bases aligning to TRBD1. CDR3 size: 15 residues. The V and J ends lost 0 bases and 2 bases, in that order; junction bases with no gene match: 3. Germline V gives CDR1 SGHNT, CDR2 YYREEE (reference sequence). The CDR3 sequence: CASSLGQGINTEAFF. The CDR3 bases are TGTGCCAGCAGCTTGGGACAGGGGATTAACACTGAAGCTTTCTTT.